Sequencing of this TCR beta chain was carried out in a study of identical twins. Study-wide results and caveats: One should note that invariant MAIT and iNKT cells could partly confound zero-insertion analyses. Weaker excess twin sharing was observed in beta out-of-frame sequences.

TCRdb reanalysed the 5' RACE reads using MiXCR and keeps one entry per CDR3 protein. The sample yields 550,000 to 700,000 distinct CDR3 sequences, 9% to 10% seen once. This clonotype was seen ten or more times. The antigen is not known. This CDR3 is 11 amino acids long. Trimming pared 7 bases from V and 6 bases from J, leaving 13 bases between. The germline V gene has CDR1 DFQATT and CDR2 SNEGSKA (reference sequence). The same sample was also used in a study of yellow fever vaccine responses in identical twins.

The sample was PBMCs. This rearrangement joins TRBV20-1 to TRBJ2-7; maybe TRBD2 (5 bases). The sequence derives from a woman aged 18-35 years in good health. The CDR3 region is CSVSAGSEQYF. CDR3 nucleotide sequence: TGCAGTGTCTCCGCGGGTAGCGAGCAGTACTTC.